Sequencing of this T cell receptor beta chain was carried out in a study of cytomegalovirus exposure and HLA in healthy donors (dated by TCRdb to about 2017). For the study in its entirety: In an earlier analysis of fewer than 750 of the donors, approximately 260 Gb of sequence data and approximately 120 million unique TCR beta sequences from 180 million or so T cells were reported. About 320 gigabases of sequencing data and approximately 80 million unique TCR sequences were included in an early release covering around 600 HLA-typed donors. Of the approximately 400 genotyped donors, 81% were placed in the genetic ancestry cluster associated with self-reported Caucasian donors. The study aimed to test whether cataloging public T cell receptors could reveal signatures of past pathogen exposure. The study profiled the T cell repertoires of around 700 subjects by immunosequencing and related them to cytomegalovirus serostatus. Besides the first cohort of 666 subjects, a separate validation cohort made up of over 95 different subjects was used. High-throughput TCR immunosequencing, statistical association of individual TCRs with disease status, and machine learning were combined to predict cytomegalovirus infection status. In a later analysis, previously published TCR beta repertoires from more than 500 donors were re-analyzed and high-resolution HLA genotyping was added so that TCR occurrence patterns could be studied. The later analysis used no new phenotypic data to find candidate immune exposures, relying instead on TCR beta sequences and their occurrence across donors. An earlier analysis of 500 to 750 of the donors applied high-throughput TCR beta sequencing to assess whether each TCR beta V gene segment acted as functional or pseudogenic. Donor age, sex, ethnicity and CMV serostatus were compiled together with the repertoire data. Genome-wide SNP genotypes for about three fifths of the roughly 670 donors were used in a later genetic analysis, which treated that subset as a discovery cohort. All discovery cohort repertoires had been generated on a single sequencing platform. HLA typing covered class I and class II loci at four-digit resolution. The number of typed donors differed by locus: roughly 629-630 for A, B, C, DRB1 and DQB1; 500 to 550 for DQA1; roughly 600 for DPA1; and around 470 for DPB1. About five DR-DQ haplotypes were handled as single units for association and clustering, since linkage in the cohort was strong. Across some 400 genotyped donors of the cohort, an average of about 240,000 unique TCR beta nucleotide sequences per donor were sequenced, and 15% to 20% of those sequences were non-productive.

Broad study findings and their caveats: It was suggested by the authors that the approach could potentially be generalized to other disease states and immunological phenotypes. The study gave a list of about 170 TCR beta chains associated with cytomegalovirus. This cohort had only TCR beta chains sequenced, and the lack of alpha or paired-chain data limited which features could be detected. According to a later analysis, most CMV-associated TCR beta chains appeared to be HLA-restricted, and the HLA associations seemed to be driven largely by CMV exposure. Most TCR sequences were seen in very few donors, while some public TCRs were found in many individuals. According to a later analysis, parvovirus B19, influenza, CMV and Epstein-Barr virus appeared linked to several top co-occurrence clusters. Assigning TCR associations to individual alleles was difficult when HLA alleles, especially DR and DQ, strongly co-occurred. According to a later analysis, TCR association rates differed among HLA loci, with DRB1 alleles showing the most associated TCRs and HLA-C alleles showing the fewest. In a later genetic analysis, a missense DCLRE1C variant was associated with V-gene and J-gene trimming of TCR beta chains, and the association was replicated in an independent cohort. A further reported finding was that TCR beta sequences accurately predicted the HLA-A and HLA-B alleles for most subjects in the first cohort. Immune exposure information for the cohort was limited to CMV serostatus. Because some donors lacked HLA typing at each locus, the association tests relied only on the typed subset. A few of the identified cytomegalovirus-associated TCR beta chains were confirmed in vitro to be specific for cytomegalovirus antigens. Compared with equally common non-associated chains, HLA-associated TCR beta chains in a later analysis were more clonally expanded and had lower generation probabilities. Compared with the roughly 600-donor mean, donors in an Asian-associated ancestry cluster had fewer N-insertions in productive TCRs, according to a later genetic analysis. Presence/absence analyses assumed roughly uniform sequencing depth across donors, an assumption that may not hold. Broadly in line with IMGT annotations, most TCR beta V segments showed up in productive rearrangements about 87% or about 30% of the time in an earlier analysis of under 700 of the donors. In a later analysis, some 17,000 TCR beta sequences were associated with specific HLA alleles at a false discovery rate of 0.05. Because counts were too low, roughly 17 rarely observed V segments, including chromosome 9 orphons, were left out of the earlier analysis of 587 of the donors. Linkage disequilibrium might explain the correlated functional status among segregating V segments, but an unknown experimental factor could not be excluded. A group of highly shared sequence variants was considered likely to be a technical artifact of the sequencing pipeline. Cytomegalovirus status was reported to be diagnosed by the classifier with high specificity and sensitivity in both the original and validation cohorts.

To prepare the library, the immunoSEQ multiplex PCR assay was applied. For the multiplex PCR, a mixture combining 60 forward primers for TCR Vbeta segments and 13 reverse primers for TCR Jbeta segments was used. A multiplex PCR assay on genomic DNA amplified the CDR3 region of rearranged TCR beta genes. The amplified TCR beta libraries were sequenced on the Illumina HiSeq System as 87-base-pair reads. The authors' pipeline ran thus. Across the 700 or so repertoires, a later analysis counted 80 million or so unique TCR beta chains, 9.5 million to 12 million of which were shared by at least two donors. A nearest-neighbor algorithm error-corrected the raw reads and collapsed the reads into unique sequences, merging closely related sequences to remove PCR and sequencing errors. Alignment of CDR3 sequences to IMGT reference sequences was used to assign V, D and J gene segments. For a sequence to be retained, at least a six-nucleotide match to both a V gene segment and a J gene segment was required. A rearrangement counted as productive if the CDR3 had no stop codons and remained in frame with V and J, and every other rearrangement counted as non-productive. CDR3 was defined by IMGT convention, running from the second conserved V-encoded cysteine to the conserved J-encoded phenylalanine. The earlier analysis of some 550 of the donors excluded any sequence lacking an unambiguous match to a single V gene segment. In an earlier analysis of several hundred of the donors, V segments were called functional above 56.7% productive rearrangements and were called segregating when the between-donor standard deviation exceeded 5%. A statistical classification framework was developed to diagnose cytomegalovirus status using the catalog of TCR beta chain sequences. V and J gene assignment, in a later analysis, came from comparing TCR nucleotide sequences with IMGT/GENE-DB human TR gene sequences. The TCRdist pipeline was used in a later analysis to assign CDR3 sequences and most-parsimonious VDJ recombination scenarios. In a later analysis, each TCR beta chain was defined by its CDR3 amino acid sequence together with its V-gene family, and reads lacking a unique V-gene family were excluded. As a way to deal with suspected cross-contamination and a sequencing artifact, a later analysis dropped hundreds of nucleotide sequences that were highly shared and had low generation probability. A later analysis calculated a clonal expansion index for each public chain from normalized within-repertoire ranks of inferred template counts. In a later analysis, generation probabilities were computed using a VDJ recombination model fitted to out-of-frame rearrangements, and the results were checked against IGoR. Hypergeometric tests were used in a later analysis to score TCR-TCR, TCR-HLA and TCR-CMV co-occurrence, with a repertoire-size bias correction applied to the TCR pairs. A later analysis estimated false discovery rates by permuting HLA or CMV assignments 20 times. In a later analysis, co-occurring TCRs were grouped using DBSCAN, with TCRdist sequence similarity added in when clustering inside HLA-allele-positive subsets. For co-occurrence clustering, repertoires with fewer than 30,000 or more than 120,000 public chains were excluded, along with roughly five repertoires with anomalous nucleotide sharing. Sourced from immuneACCESS, this table was stored by TCRdb with only in-frame sequences that have V and J called. A share of the clones is absent; for the studies checked, an unresolved V gene accounts for under half, and the remainder has no known explanation. V, J and clone size were drawn from that table, and D and trimming were deduced from the DNA. The sample table on file contains tens of thousands of clones. About 16% of the sample rests with the top ten.

Concerning this clone itself: Its recognized antigen is unknown.

In total, approximately 700 healthy bone marrow donors made up the cohort. At the time of sampling, every cohort member was nominally healthy, though immune exposures that went unrecorded were likely present. The donor tested CMV seronegative, placing the donor among the 350 or so seronegative members of the cohort. A peripheral blood sample was collected from each donor, and TCR beta sequencing was performed on peripheral blood mononuclear cells. Genomic DNA was extracted from the blood cell samples with the Qiagen DNeasy Blood Extraction Kit. The sequenced material came from PBMCs. The TCR originated in a boy younger than 18 in good health and CMV-seronegative.

The CDR3 region: CASSEQARWISNQPQHF. In nucleotide form, the sequence is TGTGCCAGCAGTGAGCAGGCCAGATGGATTAGCAATCAGCCCCAGCATTTT. The rearranged segments are TRBV6-1 and TRBJ1-5, with the D gene not confidently named. Spanning cysteine to phenylalanine, the CDR3 consists of 17 amino acids. CDR3 DNA only is kept here, 51 bases in frame from base 1. CDR1 and CDR2 (MNHNS, SASEGT) derive from the germline V gene. The trim is 3 bases for V and 0 bases for J, with a gap of 15 bases between the germline ends.